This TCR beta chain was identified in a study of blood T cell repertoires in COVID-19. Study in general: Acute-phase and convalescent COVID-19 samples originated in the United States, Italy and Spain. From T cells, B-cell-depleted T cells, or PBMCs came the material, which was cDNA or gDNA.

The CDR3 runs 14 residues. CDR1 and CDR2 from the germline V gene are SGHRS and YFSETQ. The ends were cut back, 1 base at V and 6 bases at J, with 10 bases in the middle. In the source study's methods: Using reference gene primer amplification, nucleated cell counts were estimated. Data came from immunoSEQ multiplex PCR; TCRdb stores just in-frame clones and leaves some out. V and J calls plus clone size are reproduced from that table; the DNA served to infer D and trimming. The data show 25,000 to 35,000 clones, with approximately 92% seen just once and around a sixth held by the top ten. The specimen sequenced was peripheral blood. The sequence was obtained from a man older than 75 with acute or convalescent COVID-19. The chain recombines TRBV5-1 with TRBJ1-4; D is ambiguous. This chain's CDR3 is CASSLRGIDEKLFF. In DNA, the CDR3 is TGCGCCAGCAGCTTGCGGGGTATCGATGAAAAACTGTTTTTT.